The rows below give T cell receptor beta chains drawn from one sample of a study of blood T cells in healthy people across ages. TCRdb re-called the 5' RACE reads with MiXCR, one entry per CDR3 protein. This table has under 800,000 distinct CDR3 sequences, 43% appearing once. The sample comprised blood. The receptors were sampled from a woman aged 55-70 years in good health. Each CDR3 is given with its conserved first and last residue. The D gene is left open where the match is weak. Clone size is given for some rows only: seen once, a few or many times, or a class if the clone is expanded.

clone_size	v_call	j_call	d_call	cdr3_nt	cdr3_aa
.	TRBV3-1	TRBJ2-3	.	TGTGCCAGCAGCCAAAGGATAGCCGATCTTAGCACAGATACGCAGTATTTT	CASSQRIADLSTDTQYF
.	TRBV20-1	TRBJ2-7	TRBD2	TGCAGTGCTAGAGATTTGACTAGCGGTGCCTCCTACGAGCAGTACTTC	CSARDLTSGASYEQYF
.	TRBV5-1	TRBJ1-4	.	TGCGCCAGCAGCTCCGGACAGTCAAGGGGAGAAAAACTGTTTTTT	CASSSGQSRGEKLFF
once	TRBV3-1	TRBJ2-4	TRBD2	TGTGCCAGCAGCTCGTCTGTGCGGGGGGACAATGAGCAGTACTTC	CASSSSVRGDNEQYF
.	TRBV5-1	TRBJ2-1	TRBD1	TGCGCCAGCAGCTCTCAAGGGACAGGGCTATACAATGAGCAGTTCTTC	CASSSQGTGLYNEQFF
.	TRBV12-3/TRBV12-4	TRBJ2-5	.	TGTGCCAGCAGTTGGGGGGCAAGCTCCTACGATGAGCAGTACTTC	CASSWGASSYDEQYF
many	TRBV9	TRBJ2-7	TRBD1	TGTGCCAGCAGCTCCCACCCCGGGACAGACTACGAGCAGTACTTC	CASSSHPGTDYEQYF
.	TRBV29-1	TRBJ1-1	TRBD1	TGCAGCGTTGAAGGGCAGGGGGCTCAGGGCACTGAAGCTTTCTTT	CSVEGQGAQGTEAFF
.	TRBV20-1	TRBJ1-5	.	TGCAGTGCTAGTTCTCCGAGTTATAGCAATCAGCCCCAGCATTTT	CSASSPSYSNQPQHF
.	TRBV7-9	TRBJ2-1	.	TGTGCCAGCAGCCATACGGGCCGCAATAACAATGAGCAGTTCTTC	CASSHTGRNNNEQFF
.	TRBV7-9	TRBJ1-4	TRBD1	TGTGCCAGCAGCTTAGCCCCCGTGGTGGACAGGAGAAATGAAAAACTGTTTTTT	CASSLAPVVDRRNEKLFF
.	TRBV7-9	TRBJ1-2	.	TGTGCCAGCAGCTTGCAAGCCGATGGCTACACCTTC	CASSLQADGYTF
.	TRBV20-1	TRBJ2-1	.	TGCAGTGCTAGGAACTCCGACTCCTACAATGAGCAGTTCTTC	CSARNSDSYNEQFF
few	TRBV7-9	TRBJ2-5	.	TGTGCCAGCAGCTTAAGCGAAGGGCACGAGACCCAGTACTTC	CASSLSEGHETQYF
.	TRBV20-1	TRBJ1-1	.	TGCAGTGCAGCTAGAAGGGGGGGAGAAGCTTTCTTT	CSAARRGGEAFF
.	TRBV20-1	TRBJ2-3	TRBD2	TGCAGTGCTACCGGGGCGGGAGGGGATACAGATACGCAGTATTTT	CSATGAGGDTDTQYF